Following are 7 T cell receptor beta chains from one sample sequenced in a study of T cells in Graves' hyperthyroidism and ophthalmopathy. Using RNA transcripts as the source, TCR beta CDR3 regions were amplified. A first-round RT-PCR of the TCR CDR3 used the HTBI primer set. TCRdb recomputed calls from the multiplex PCR reads with MiXCR, one row per CDR3 protein. The sample yields 500,000 to 750,000 distinct CDR3 sequences, about 43% seen once. The sequenced sample consisted of peripheral blood or thyroid tissue (not recorded which). The receptors stem from a woman between 18 and 29 years old with Graves' hyperthyroidism.

The table lists this clonotype with many counts. The chain couples TRBV5-8 to TRBJ2-3, with 8 bases identical to TRBD2. Germline CDR1 and CDR2: SGHTS and YDEGEE. V gave up 3 bases and J gave up 1 base; unmatched junction bases: 10. The CDR3 length is 17 residues. CDR3 sequence reads: CASSSYILTSGTDTQYF. CDR3 DNA sequence: TGTGCCAGCAGCTCATATATTTTGACTAGCGGCACAGATACGCAGTATTTT. The full variable domain, in which reference TRBV5-8 and TRBJ2-3 provide the parts outside the CDR3, is EAGVTQSPTHLIKTRGQQATLRCSPISGHTSVYWYQQALGLGLQFLLWYDEGEERNRGNFPPRFSGRQFPNYSSELNVNALELEDSALYLCASSSYILTSGTDTQYFGPGTRLTVL.

The chain uses TRBV20-1 and TRBJ1-5; D call uncertain. The V gene lost 6 bases and the J gene lost 14 bases, with 14 bases spanning the gap. Germline CDR1 and CDR2: DFQATT and SNEGSKA (reference sequence). This CDR3 is built from 10 residues. As DNA, the CDR3 is TGCAGTGCCCAGGACCCCTACGAGCATTTT. Amino acid sequence: CSAQDPYEHF.

The chain couples TRBV6-5 to TRBJ1-2; no clear D. Trimming removed 0 bases from V and 8 bases from J, with 4 bases in between. The CDR3 loop spans 11 amino acids. Per the germline V gene, CDR1 is MNHEY and CDR2 is SVGAGI. CDR3 protein: CASSYSPGYTF. CDR3 DNA sequence: TGTGCCAGCAGTTACTCCCCGGGCTACACCTTC.

Turning to this clonotype: The conserved final phenylalanine or tryptophan is absent from the CDR3, which likely points to a read error. The chain recombines TRBV18 with TRBJ1-3; D not certain. Trimming took off 3 bases at V and 2 bases at J, with 8 bases between the two ends. The CDR3 sequence is 14 residues long. Germline V gene data show CDR1 as KGHSH and CDR2 as LQKENI. This CDR3 reads CASSPGETGNTIYL. The DNA for the CDR3 is TGTGCCAGCTCACCGGGAGAGACTGGAAACACCATATATCTT.

The chain joins TRBV4-1 to TRBJ2-3; 7 bases map to TRBD2. The CDR3 consists of 16 residues. CDR1 MGHRA and CDR2 YSYEKL come from the germline V gene. Trimming removed 3 bases from V and 5 bases from J; junction bases left unmatched: 11. The CDR3 DNA is TGCGCCAGCAGCCAGGCCATTGCGGGAGCAATAGATACGCAGTATTTT. Its protein is CASSQAIAGAIDTQYF.

This clonotype was seen a few times. The rearrangement links TRBV10-3 to TRBJ2-1, with 8 bases aligning to TRBD2. Trimming removed 7 bases from V and 5 bases from J; junction bases left unmatched: 7. The CDR3 spans 14 residues. Germline CDR1 and CDR2: ENHRY and SYGVKD. CDR3 in DNA: TGTGCCATCAATCGGGGACTAGGGGACAATGAGCAGTTCTTC. This gives the protein CAINRGLGDNEQFF.

This clonotype appeared many times. The CDR3 DNA sequence: TGTGCCAGCAGGGGCCCTTACACCGGGGAGCTGTTTTTT. Its translation: CASRGPYTGELFF. The chain has TRBV2 and TRBJ2-2; D not resolved. CDR3 length: 13 residues. V was shortened by 6 bases and J by 3 bases, with 8 bases between the two germline ends. Per the germline V gene, CDR1 is SNHLY and CDR2 is FYNNEI.